This T cell receptor (beta chain) was documented in a study of cytomegalovirus exposure and HLA in healthy donors. This CDR3 spans 13 amino acids. Per germline, CDR1 MNHEY and CDR2 SMNVEV (reference sequence). With 5 bases removed from V and 3 bases from J, the gap between germline ends came to 11 bases. The method was immunoSEQ multiplex PCR; TCRdb's version includes in-frame clones alone and lacks a portion of them. Here the sample spans over 60,000 clones, just over 95% being singletons. The material sequenced was PBMCs. The TCR originated in a young woman in good health and CMV-seropositive. The chain couples TRBV27 to TRBJ2-7; D gene ambiguous. The CDR3 sequence: CASSPAELYEQYF. The CDR3 nucleotides read TGTGCCAGCAGTCCCGCTGAGCTCTACGAGCAGTACTTC.